Included here is one TCR beta chain sequence, with context. The antigen is undetermined. This record comes from a study of monozygotic twins with inflammatory bowel disease. This CDR3 has 15 amino acids. Germline V gives CDR1 LGHNA, CDR2 YNFKEQ. Findings of the study overall: Reduced clonotype sharing with other individuals was observed in IBD patients relative to healthy twins, especially with disease activity.

cDNA encoding TCRalpha and TCRbeta underwent two nested PCRs of approximately 16 and 10 cycles, each of which was followed by bead purification. Reanalyzing the 5' RACE reads, TCRdb keeps one entry per CDR3 protein, without DNA. The specimen's table records 210,000 or so distinct CDR3 sequences. This clonotype was obtained from a human donor with ulcerative colitis or Crohn's disease, or a healthy co-twin of an affected twin (not recorded which). Specimen: blood. The rearrangement links TRBV4-2 to TRBJ1-2; lacking DNA, the TRBD1 call made by TCRdb goes unchecked. CDR3 amino acids: CASSQGGIVLAGYTF.